A single sample is the source of the 27 T cell receptor beta chains below, sequenced in a study of tumor-infiltrating lymphocytes in primary liver carcinoma. Co-extraction yielded RNA and DNA from around 20-30 mg of unsorted bulk tissue. Reverse transcription of 500 to 650 ng total RNA with a constant-region primer produced TCR beta cDNA. Each TCR beta library was derived from three nested multiplex PCR rounds that employed slightly modified ARM-PCR. A C-beta reverse primer was combined with TRBV1-TRBV30 forward primers in the first two PCR rounds, and each round had roughly 11 cycles. TCRdb passed the multiplex PCR reads through MiXCR, listing each CDR3 protein once. Of more than 85,000 distinct CDR3 sequences in the sample, about four fifths were seen once. Sequencing was performed on liver tumor tissue from sampling region 3. Subset noted: tumor region T3, left-lateral pole. These receptors came from a man aged 35 to 55 with primary liver carcinoma and hepatitis B virus infection.

A remark on this clonotype: One junction end disagrees with the germline gene, perhaps due to a read error. The V call is TRBV5-4, the J call TRBJ2-5, with D unresolved. This CDR3 spans 15 amino acids. The germline CDR1 and CDR2 sequences are SGHNT and YYREEE (reference sequence). Here the CDR3 reads CANSLNVDGQETQYF. CDR3 nucleotide sequence: TGTGCCAACAGCTTGAACGTGGACGGTCAAGAGACCCAGTACTTC. The variable domain in full, with the rest retrieved from reference TRBV5-4 and TRBJ2-5, is ETGVTQSPTHLIKTRGQQVTLRCSSQSGHNTVSWYQQALGQGPQFIFQYYREEENGRGNFPPRFSGLQFPNYSSELNVNALELDDSALYLCANSLNVDGQETQYFGPGTRLLVL.

V is TRBV4-1 and J is TRBJ1-4; TRBD1 is a possible D gene (5 bases). CDR3 length: 15 amino acids. Looked up from germline, CDR1 is MGHRA and CDR2 is YSYEKL. V gave up 4 bases and J gave up 6 bases, with 15 bases separating them. CDR3 loop: CASSPLGTSHEKLFF. The CDR3 nucleotides read TGCGCCAGCAGCCCGCTGGGGACCTCACATGAAAAACTGTTTTTT.

In regard to this clonotype: At one of its ends the junction is not consistent with the germline gene, which may arise from a read error. The rearrangement uses TRBV5-1 and TRBJ2-1; 11 nucleotides match TRBD2. Germline assignment: CDR1 SGHRS and CDR2 YFSETQ. The CDR3 has 16 amino acids. The DNA of the CDR3 is TGCCCCAGCAGTTTGACGTTAGCGGGAGGGCCCAATGAGCAGTTCTTC. Translating gives CPSSLTLAGGPNEQFF.

The V and J genes are TRBV4-1 and TRBJ2-5; D possibly uses TRBD1 or TRBD2 (5 bases each). The germline V and J ends were trimmed by 3 bases and 5 bases, with 19 bases remaining between them. The CDR3 runs to 16 residues. Germline assignment: CDR1 MGHRA and CDR2 YSYEKL. This CDR3 is CASSQTKGTAGETQYF. CDR3 bases: TGCGCCAGCAGCCAGACTAAGGGGACGGCGGGCGAGACCCAGTACTTC.

Concerning this clonotype itself: One end of the junction varies from germline; a read error may be responsible. In DNA form, the CDR3 reads TGTGCCAGCAGTCCCCCTTCGGACAATGAGCAGTTATTC. Translating it yields CASSPPSDNEQLF. This rearrangement joins TRBV28 to TRBJ2-1, with D perhaps TRBD1 (5 bases). Germline loops: CDR1 MDHEN, CDR2 SYDVKM. The CDR3 has 13 amino acids.

This clonotype was counted a few times. One end of the junction fails to match germline, which may point to a read error. The genes are TRBV12-3 or TRBV12-4 and TRBJ2-7, with D perhaps TRBD2 (6 bases). The CDR3 spans 13 residues. The CDR3 loop reads CVSSLADLGEQYF. The CDR3 DNA reads TGTGTCAGCAGTTTAGCGGACCTTGGCGAACAGTACTTC.

There are many counts of this clonotype. This chain connects TRBV2 to TRBJ1-1; unclear D gene. V lost 6 bases, J lost 1 base, and 9 bases lay in between. Per the germline V gene, CDR1 is SNHLY and CDR2 is FYNNEI. The CDR3 is 13 residues long. CDR3 sequence: CASRGDGNTEAFF. Written as DNA, the CDR3 is TGTGCCAGCAGGGGAGACGGGAACACTGAAGCTTTCTTT.

In its sample, this clonotype was seen a few times. The chain recombines TRBV19 with TRBJ1-3; D is unresolved. CDR1 and CDR2 (germline): LNHDA, SQIVND (reference sequence). The V and J ends lost 4 bases and 0 bases respectively, with 13 bases between them. CDR3 length equals 16 residues. The CDR3 nucleotides read TGTGCCAGTAGTAATGTTGGGCCCAGCTCTGGAAACACCATATATTTT. Amino acid sequence: CASSNVGPSSGNTIYF.

The chain joins TRBV6-1 to TRBJ2-2; TRBD1 might be the D (5 bases). The CDR3 has 15 residues. V lost 10 bases to trimming and J lost 11 bases, with 26 bases between them. Per germline, CDR1 MNHNS and CDR2 SASEGT. The CDR3 spells CATGWDTNNTGELFF. The CDR3 DNA is TGTGCCACAGGGTGGGATACTAACAACACTGGTGAGCTGTTTTTT.

This clonotype was counted once. No conserved phenylalanine or tryptophan is present at the end of the CDR3, so a read error is the likely explanation. This chain connects TRBV11-3 to TRBJ2-3, with 9 bases matching TRBD2. The germline gives CDR1 SGHNT, CDR2 YENEEA. The CDR3 totals 17 residues. In nucleotides, the CDR3 is TGTGCCTGCAGCAAAGCGGTCGCGGGAGGGGGGACAGATACGCAGTATCTT. This gives the protein CACSKAVAGGGTDTQYL.

On this clonotype: This may arise from a read error, as a much more abundant clone is one base away. This chain uses TRBV6-5 with TRBJ1-1, with 8 bases that match TRBD1. Germline V gene sequence: CDR1 MNHEY, CDR2 SVGAGI. The CDR3 runs to 14 residues. The CDR3 region is CTSSHQGAYAEAFF. The CDR3 DNA reads TGTACCAGCAGTCATCAGGGGGCCTACGCTGAAGCTTTCTTT.

The genes are TRBV10-2 and TRBJ2-3; D gene uncertain. Looked up from germline, CDR1 is WSHSY and CDR2 is SAAADI. This CDR3 contains 11 residues. CDR3 sequence reads: CVNSHTDTQYF. The CDR3 DNA sequence: TGCGTCAACAGTCACACAGATACGCAGTATTTT.

Regarding this clonotype: The conserved phenylalanine or tryptophan normally closing the CDR3 is absent here, so this likely arose from a read error. The DNA is omitted, as the CDR3 cannot be located on it reliably, and the CDR3 follows TCRdb's listing. The gene calls are TRBV28 and TRBJ2-1; the table's D call, TRBD1, was not checked against the DNA. CDR1 and CDR2 (germline): MDHEN, SYDVKM. The CDR3 contains 14 residues when both ends are counted. The CDR3 here is CATWGTGGRNEQII.

Note on this clonotype: One end of the junction does not line up with germline, which may come from a read error. The V and J genes are TRBV4-3 and TRBJ1-2; perhaps TRBD1 as D (5 bases). CDR1 is LGHNA, CDR2 YSLEER, per germline. The CDR3 runs 15 residues. CDR3 loop: CPSNQDLGGRGGYTF. Written as DNA, the CDR3 is TGCCCCAGCAACCAAGATCTGGGGGGTCGGGGTGGCTACACCTTC.

In the case of this clonotype: One end of the junction does not line up with germline, which may come from a read error. The V call is TRBV29-1, the J call TRBJ2-3; D is tentatively TRBD1 or TRBD2 (5 bases each). CDR1 is SQVTM, CDR2 ANQGSEA, per germline. This CDR3 is 11 amino acids long. The CDR3 loop is CSAGNTGTQYF. In DNA form, the CDR3 reads TGCAGCGCGGGAAATACAGGTACGCAGTATTTT.

A note on this clonotype: A junction boundary mismatches the germline segment, possibly from a read error. V usage is TRBV4-1 and J usage is TRBJ1-5; D gene uncertain. CDR3 length: 15 residues. The germline V gene has CDR1 MGHRA and CDR2 YSYEKL. The CDR3 loop reads CASSLIEESNQPHHF. The CDR3 DNA is TGCGCCAGCAGTCTCATAGAGGAGAGCAATCAGCCCCACCATTTT.

This clonotype has a handful of counts. A much larger clonotype is one base distant, so this may be a read error. This sequence joins TRBV30 and TRBJ2-7, with 7 bases matching TRBD2. CDR1 and CDR2 (germline): GTSNPN, SVGIG (reference sequence). CDR3 length equals 10 residues. CDR3 sequence: CVWEGNGQYF. In DNA, the CDR3 is TGTGTCTGGGAGGGGAATGGGCAGTACTTC.

Ten or more counts support this clonotype. The V gene is TRBV6-1, the J gene TRBJ2-1; either TRBD1 or TRBD2 may fit D (6 bases each). CDR3 length: 12 amino acids. Germline V lookup: CDR1 MNHNS, CDR2 SASEGT. V lost 8 bases to trimming and J lost 8 bases, with 13 bases between them. The CDR3 nucleotides read TGTGCCAGCTCTCTCGGGGGCTATGAGCAGTTCTTC. Its translation is CASSLGGYEQFF.

With regard to this clonotype: An end of the junction differs from the germline gene, which may be a read error. V and J are TRBV2 and TRBJ1-2; 8 bases fit TRBD1. Germline loops: CDR1 SNHLY, CDR2 FYNNEI. This CDR3 has 15 residues. The CDR3 DNA follows: TGTGTCAGCAGTGAAGGGTCGGGACAGGTCTATGCCTACACCTTC. Its translation: CVSSEGSGQVYAYTF.

Worth noting for this clonotype: The junction departs from germline at one end; a sequencing error may be responsible. The chain joins TRBV10-3 to TRBJ2-5; 7 nucleotides agree with TRBD1. CDR1 ENHRY and CDR2 SYGVKD come from the germline V gene. CDR3 length: 14 amino acids. The CDR3: CAISATGLGEIQYF. CDR3 DNA sequence: TGTGCCATCAGTGCGACAGGGTTGGGAGAGATCCAGTATTTC.

Comment on this clonotype: The junction shows a germline mismatch at one end, possibly a read error. CDR3 in amino acids: CGSGRENEKLFF. DNA for the CDR3: TGTGGCAGCGGGCGGGAGAATGAAAAACTATTTTTT. The gene calls are TRBV6-5 and TRBJ1-4; D remains ambiguous. This CDR3 is built from 12 residues. Germline-derived CDR1 and CDR2 are MNHEY and SVGAGI.

This sequence joins TRBV4-1 and TRBJ2-3, with D unclear. V was clipped by 2 bases and J by 4 bases, with 10 bases between them. The CDR3 contains 14 residues. The germline CDR1 and CDR2 sequences are MGHRA and YSYEKL. CDR3 DNA sequence: TGCGCCAGCAGCCAAAAGGAAGGCTCAGATACGCAGTATTTT. Encoded protein: CASSQKEGSDTQYF.

V is TRBV12-3 or TRBV12-4 and J is TRBJ2-7; maybe TRBD2 (7 bases). Between the trimmed V and J ends, which lost 7 bases and 4 bases, there was a span of 26 bases. This CDR3 region has 17 residues. CDR3 coding DNA: TGTGCCAGCACTTTTGAATGGTGGGAGGGGGTAAGATACGAGCAGTACTTC. Its protein is CASTFEWWEGVRYEQYF.

V usage is TRBV11-3 and J usage is TRBJ2-3, with 7 bases aligning to TRBD2. In germline, CDR1 is SGHNT, CDR2 YENEEA. CDR3 size: 15 residues. V gave up 9 bases and J gave up 9 bases; unmatched junction bases: 18. CDR3 loop: CASSPGGLHGVTQYF. The CDR3 DNA is TGTGCCAGTAGCCCGGGGGGACTCCACGGCGTAACGCAGTATTTT.

This clonotype was counted between two and nine times. The chain couples TRBV29-1 to TRBJ2-1, with 7 bases lining up with TRBD1. Germline values: CDR1 SQVTM, CDR2 ANQGSEA. With V trimmed by 7 bases and J by 9 bases, 15 bases remained unmatched. This CDR3 region has 14 residues. CDR3 DNA: TGCAGCGCTCTCCGGACAGGAGTGAAGGGTGAGCAGTTCTTC. The encoded protein is CSALRTGVKGEQFF.

As concerns this clonotype: Compared with germline, one end of the junction differs, possibly owing to a read error. The chain combines TRBV4-2 with TRBJ2-1; the match to TRBD1 covers 8 bases. The CDR3 loop spans 15 amino acids. Germline V gene data show CDR1 as LGHNA and CDR2 as YNFKEQ. CDR3 loop: CAGSQDFGQGIEQFF. CDR3 sequence (DNA): TGTGCCGGCAGCCAAGACTTCGGACAGGGAATTGAGCAGTTCTTC.

To note about this clonotype: Relative to the germline gene, one junction end is altered; a read error may explain this. This chain links TRBV29-1 with TRBJ1-2; 7 nucleotides line up with TRBD1. The length of the CDR3 is 13 residues. The germline V gene has CDR1 SQVTM and CDR2 ANQGSEA. The CDR3 region has the DNA TGCAGCCTAGGGGACAGCTCGGATTATGGCTTCACCTTC. Its translation is CSLGDSSDYGFTF.